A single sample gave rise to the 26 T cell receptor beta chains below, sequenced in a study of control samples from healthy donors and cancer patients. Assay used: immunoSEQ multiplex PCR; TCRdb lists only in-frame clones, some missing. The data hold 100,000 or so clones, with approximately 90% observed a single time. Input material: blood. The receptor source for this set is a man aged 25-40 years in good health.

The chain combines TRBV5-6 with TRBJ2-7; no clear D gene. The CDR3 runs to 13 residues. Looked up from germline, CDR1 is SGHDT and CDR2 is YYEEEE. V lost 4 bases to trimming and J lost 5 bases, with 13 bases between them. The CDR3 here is CASSKGPRDEQYV. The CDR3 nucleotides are TGTGCCAGCAGCAAAGGACCAAGAGACGAGCAGTACGTC.

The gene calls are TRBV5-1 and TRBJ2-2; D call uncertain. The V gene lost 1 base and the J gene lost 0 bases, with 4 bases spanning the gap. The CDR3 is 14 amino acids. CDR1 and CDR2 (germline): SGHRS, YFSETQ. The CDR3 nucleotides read TGCGCCAGCAGCTTGACAGCGAACACCGGGGAGCTGTTTTTT. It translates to CASSLTANTGELFF.

The CDR3 sequence: CASSELPIYEQFF. CDR3 in DNA: TGTGCCAGCAGTGAATTGCCTATATATGAGCAGTTCTTC. The chain joins TRBV2 to TRBJ2-1, with D unresolved. The V gene lost 2 bases and the J gene lost 8 bases, with 10 bases spanning the gap. The CDR3 is 13 amino acids. Germline loops: CDR1 SNHLY, CDR2 FYNNEI.

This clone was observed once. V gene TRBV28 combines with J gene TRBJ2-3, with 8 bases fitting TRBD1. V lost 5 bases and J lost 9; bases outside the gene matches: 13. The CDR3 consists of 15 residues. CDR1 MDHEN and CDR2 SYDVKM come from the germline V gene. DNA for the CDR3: TGTGCCAGCAGTCCGGACAGGGTTGAAGCCGGGACGCAGTATTTT. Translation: CASSPDRVEAGTQYF.

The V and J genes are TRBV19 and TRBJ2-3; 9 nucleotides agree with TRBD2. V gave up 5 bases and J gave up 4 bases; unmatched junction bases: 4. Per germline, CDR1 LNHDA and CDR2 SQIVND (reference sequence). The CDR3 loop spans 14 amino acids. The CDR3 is CASSLASGADTQYF. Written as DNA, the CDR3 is TGTGCCAGTAGTTTGGCTAGCGGGGCAGATACGCAGTATTTT.

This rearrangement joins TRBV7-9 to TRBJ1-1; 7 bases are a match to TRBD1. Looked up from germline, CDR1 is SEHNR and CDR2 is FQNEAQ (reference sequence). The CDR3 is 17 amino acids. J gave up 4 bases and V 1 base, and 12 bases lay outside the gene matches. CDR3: CASSLEGQSSTATEAFF. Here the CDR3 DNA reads TGTGCCAGCAGCTTAGAGGGACAGAGTAGTACGGCCACTGAAGCTTTCTTT.

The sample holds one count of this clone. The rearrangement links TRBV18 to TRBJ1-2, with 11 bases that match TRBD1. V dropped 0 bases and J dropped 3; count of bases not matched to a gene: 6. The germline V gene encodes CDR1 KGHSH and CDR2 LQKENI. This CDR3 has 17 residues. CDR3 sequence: CASSPPGDRGIDYGYTF. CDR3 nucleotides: TGTGCCAGCTCACCACCGGGGGACAGGGGGATTGACTATGGCTACACCTTC.

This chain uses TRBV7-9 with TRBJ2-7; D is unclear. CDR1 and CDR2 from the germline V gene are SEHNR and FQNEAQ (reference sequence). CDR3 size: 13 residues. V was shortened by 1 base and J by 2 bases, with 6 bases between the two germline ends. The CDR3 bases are TGTGCCAGCAGCTTAGGCGACCCCTACGAGCAGTACGTC. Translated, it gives CASSLGDPYEQYV.

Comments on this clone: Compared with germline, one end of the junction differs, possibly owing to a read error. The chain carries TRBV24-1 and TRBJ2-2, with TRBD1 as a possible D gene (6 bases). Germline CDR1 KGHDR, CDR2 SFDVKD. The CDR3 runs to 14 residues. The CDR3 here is CAASDMGATGELFF. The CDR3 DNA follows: TGTGCCGCCAGTGATATGGGGGCCACCGGGGAGCTGTTTTTT.

CDR3 in DNA: TGTGCCAGCAGAAGGTCGGGCAGGGTGGGAGAAAAACTGTTTTTT. Protein sequence: CASRRSGRVGEKLFF. The rearrangement links TRBV27 to TRBJ1-4; D perhaps matches TRBD1 (5 bases). The germline V and J ends were trimmed by 6 bases and 8 bases, with 19 bases remaining between them. The CDR3 has 15 amino acids. In germline, CDR1 is MNHEY, CDR2 SMNVEV (reference sequence).

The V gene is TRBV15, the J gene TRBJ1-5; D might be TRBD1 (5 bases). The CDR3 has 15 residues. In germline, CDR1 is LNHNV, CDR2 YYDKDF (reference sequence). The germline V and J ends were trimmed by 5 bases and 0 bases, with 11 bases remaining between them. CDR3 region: CATSRDGYSNQPQHF. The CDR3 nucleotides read TGTGCCACCAGCCGGGACGGTTATAGCAATCAGCCCCAGCATTTT. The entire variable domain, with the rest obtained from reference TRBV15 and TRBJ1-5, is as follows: DAMVIQNPRYQVTQFGKPVTLSCSQTLNHNVMYWYQQKSSQAPKLLFHYYDKDFNNEADTPDNFQSRRPNTSFCFLDIRSPGLGDTAMYLCATSRDGYSNQPQHFGDGTRLSIL.

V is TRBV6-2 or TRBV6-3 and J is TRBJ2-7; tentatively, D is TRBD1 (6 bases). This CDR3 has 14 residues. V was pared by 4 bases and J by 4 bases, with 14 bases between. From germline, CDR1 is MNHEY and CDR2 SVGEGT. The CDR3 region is CASSLGQGMYEQYF. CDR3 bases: TGTGCCAGCAGTTTGGGGCAGGGGATGTACGAGCAGTACTTC.

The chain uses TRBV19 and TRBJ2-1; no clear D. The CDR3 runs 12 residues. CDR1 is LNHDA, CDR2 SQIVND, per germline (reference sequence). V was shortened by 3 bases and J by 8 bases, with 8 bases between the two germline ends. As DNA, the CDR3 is TGTGCCAGTAGTATTCCCCAACATGAGCAGTTCTTC. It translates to CASSIPQHEQFF. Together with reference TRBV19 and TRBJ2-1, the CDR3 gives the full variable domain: DGGITQSPKYLFRKEGQNVTLSCEQNLNHDAMYWYRQDPGQGLRLIYYSQIVNDFQKGDIAEGYSVSREKKESFPLTVTSAQKNPTAFYLCASSIPQHEQFFGPGTRLTVL.

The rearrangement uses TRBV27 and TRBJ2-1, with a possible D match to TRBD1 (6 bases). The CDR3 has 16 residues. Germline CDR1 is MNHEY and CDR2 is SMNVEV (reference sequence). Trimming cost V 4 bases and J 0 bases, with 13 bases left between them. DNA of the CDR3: TGTGCCAGCAGTTCGTTGGGGGCTGGCTCCTACAATGAGCAGTTCTTC. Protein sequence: CASSSLGAGSYNEQFF.

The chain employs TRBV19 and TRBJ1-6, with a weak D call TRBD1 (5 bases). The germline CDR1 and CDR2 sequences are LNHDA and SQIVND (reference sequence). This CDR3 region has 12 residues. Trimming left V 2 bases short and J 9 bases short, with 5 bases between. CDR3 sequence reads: CASSITGSPLHF. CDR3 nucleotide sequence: TGTGCCAGTAGTATAACAGGTTCACCCCTCCACTTT.

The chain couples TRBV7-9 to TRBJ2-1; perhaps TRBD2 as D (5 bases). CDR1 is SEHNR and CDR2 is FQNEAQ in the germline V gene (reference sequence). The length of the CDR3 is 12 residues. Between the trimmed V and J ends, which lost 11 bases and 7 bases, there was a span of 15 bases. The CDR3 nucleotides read TGTGCCGAGGCGGGCGTAGCTAATGAGCAGTTCTTC. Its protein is CAEAGVANEQFF.

CDR3 sequence: CAWSVVEKLFF. The DNA of the CDR3 is TGTGCCTGGAGTGTAGTCGAAAAACTGTTTTTT. The chain joins TRBV30 to TRBJ1-4; D not certain. The CDR3 runs 11 residues. In germline, CDR1 is GTSNPN, CDR2 SVGIG (reference sequence). V lost 0 bases to trimming and J lost 8 bases, with 4 bases between them.

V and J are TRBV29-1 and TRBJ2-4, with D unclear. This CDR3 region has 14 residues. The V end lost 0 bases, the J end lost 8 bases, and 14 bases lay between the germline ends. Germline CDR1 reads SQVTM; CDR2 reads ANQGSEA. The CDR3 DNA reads TGCAGCGTTGAAGATAGAGGAAGCCTGGACATTCAGTACTTC. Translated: CSVEDRGSLDIQYF. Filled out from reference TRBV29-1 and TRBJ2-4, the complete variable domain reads SAVISQKPSRDICQRGTSLTIQCQVDSQVTMMFWYRQQPGQSLTLIATANQGSEATYESGFVIDKFPISRPNLTFSTLTVSNMSPEDSSIYLCSVEDRGSLDIQYFGAGTRLSVL.

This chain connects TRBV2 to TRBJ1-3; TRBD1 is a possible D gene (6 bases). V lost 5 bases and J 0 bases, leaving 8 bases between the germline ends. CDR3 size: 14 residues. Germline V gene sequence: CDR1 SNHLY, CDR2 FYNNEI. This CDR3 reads CASSRTVSGNTIYF. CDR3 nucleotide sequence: TGTGCCAGCAGTAGGACAGTCTCTGGAAACACCATATATTTT.

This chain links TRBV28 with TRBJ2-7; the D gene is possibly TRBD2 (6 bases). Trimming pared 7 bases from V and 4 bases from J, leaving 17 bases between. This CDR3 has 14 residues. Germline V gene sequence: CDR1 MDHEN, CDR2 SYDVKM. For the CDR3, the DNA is TGTGCCAGCAACGGAGGGGCGGCCAAGTACGAGCAGTACTTC. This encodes CASNGGAAKYEQYF.

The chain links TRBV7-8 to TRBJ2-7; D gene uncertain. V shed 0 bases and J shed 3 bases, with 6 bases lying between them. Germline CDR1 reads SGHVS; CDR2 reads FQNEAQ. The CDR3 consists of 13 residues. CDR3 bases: TGTGCCAGCAGCTTAGCAGTCTTCTACGAGCAGTACTTC. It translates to CASSLAVFYEQYF.

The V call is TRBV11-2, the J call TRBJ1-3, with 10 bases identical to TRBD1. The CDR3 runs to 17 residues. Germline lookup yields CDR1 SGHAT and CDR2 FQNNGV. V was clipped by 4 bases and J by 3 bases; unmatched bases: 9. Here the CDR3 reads CASSSWTGGLIGNTIYF. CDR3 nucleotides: TGTGCCAGCAGCTCATGGACAGGGGGTCTAATTGGAAACACCATATATTTT.

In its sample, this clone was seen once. The CDR3 nucleotides are TGTGCCAGCAGCCAAGATTACCGGGGTTTCGATACGCAGTATTTT. Translated: CASSQDYRGFDTQYF. The gene calls are TRBV3-1 (or the pseudogene TRBV3-2) and TRBJ2-3; tentative D call: TRBD2 (5 bases). In germline, CDR1 is LGHDT, CDR2 YNNKEL (reference sequence). This CDR3 spans 15 amino acids. The V and J ends lost 0 bases and 6 bases respectively, with 13 bases between them.

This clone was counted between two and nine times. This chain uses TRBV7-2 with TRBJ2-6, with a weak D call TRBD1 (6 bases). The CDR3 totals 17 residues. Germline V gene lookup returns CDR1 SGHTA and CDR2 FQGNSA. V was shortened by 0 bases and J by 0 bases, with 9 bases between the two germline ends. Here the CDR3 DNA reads TGTGCCAGCAGCTTAGCGGCAGGGGCCTCTGGGGCCAACGTCCTGACTTTC. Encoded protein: CASSLAAGASGANVLTF.

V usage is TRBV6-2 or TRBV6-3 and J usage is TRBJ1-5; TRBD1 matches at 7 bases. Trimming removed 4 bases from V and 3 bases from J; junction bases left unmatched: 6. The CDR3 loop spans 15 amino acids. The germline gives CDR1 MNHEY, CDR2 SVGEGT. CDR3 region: CASSSPGTVNQPQHF. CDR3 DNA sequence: TGTGCCAGCAGTTCGCCTGGGACAGTCAATCAGCCCCAGCATTTT.

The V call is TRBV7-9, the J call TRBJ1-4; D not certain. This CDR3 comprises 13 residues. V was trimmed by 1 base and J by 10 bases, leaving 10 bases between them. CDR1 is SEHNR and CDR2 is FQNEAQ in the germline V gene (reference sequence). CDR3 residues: CASSLVEVGKLFF. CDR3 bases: TGTGCCAGCAGCTTAGTCGAGGTGGGAAAACTGTTTTTT.